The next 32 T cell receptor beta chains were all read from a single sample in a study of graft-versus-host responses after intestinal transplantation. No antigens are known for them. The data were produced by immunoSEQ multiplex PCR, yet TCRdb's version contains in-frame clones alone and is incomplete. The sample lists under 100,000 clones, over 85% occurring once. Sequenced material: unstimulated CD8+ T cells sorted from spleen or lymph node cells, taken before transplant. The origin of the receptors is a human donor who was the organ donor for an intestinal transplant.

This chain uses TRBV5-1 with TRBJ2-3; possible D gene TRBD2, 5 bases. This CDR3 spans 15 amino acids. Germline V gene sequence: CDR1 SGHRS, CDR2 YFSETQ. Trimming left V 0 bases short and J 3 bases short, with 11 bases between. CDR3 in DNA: TGCGCCAGCAGCTTGGGCGACTATAGGACAGATACGCAGTATTTT. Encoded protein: CASSLGDYRTDTQYF.

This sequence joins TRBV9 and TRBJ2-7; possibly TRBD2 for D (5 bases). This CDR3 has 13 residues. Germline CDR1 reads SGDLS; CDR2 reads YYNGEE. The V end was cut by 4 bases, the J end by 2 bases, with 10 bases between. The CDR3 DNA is TGTGCCAGCAGCCCCGGGGAAGCCTACGAGCAGTACTTC. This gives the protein CASSPGEAYEQYF.

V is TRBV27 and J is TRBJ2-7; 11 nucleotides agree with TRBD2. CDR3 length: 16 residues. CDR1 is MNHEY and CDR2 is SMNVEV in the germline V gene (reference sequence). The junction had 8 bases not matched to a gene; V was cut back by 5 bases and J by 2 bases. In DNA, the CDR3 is TGTGCCAGCAGTCGAATTCTAGCGGGGGGACCCTACGAGCAGTACTTC. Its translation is CASSRILAGGPYEQYF.

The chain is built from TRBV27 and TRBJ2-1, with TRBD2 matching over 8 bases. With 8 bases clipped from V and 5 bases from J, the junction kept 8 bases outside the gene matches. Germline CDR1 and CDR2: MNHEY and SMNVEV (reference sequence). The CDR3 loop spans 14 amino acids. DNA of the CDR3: TGTGCCAGCTTCCGGGCTAGCGGGCACAATGAGCAGTTCTTC. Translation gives CASFRASGHNEQFF.

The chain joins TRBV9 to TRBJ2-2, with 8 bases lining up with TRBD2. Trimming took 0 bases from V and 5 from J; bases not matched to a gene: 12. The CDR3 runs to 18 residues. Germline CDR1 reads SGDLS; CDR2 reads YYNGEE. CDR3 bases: TGTGCCAGCAGCGTAGCTCGGGGCGGAGCGGGGGAGACCGGGGAGCTGTTTTTT. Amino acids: CASSVARGGAGETGELFF.

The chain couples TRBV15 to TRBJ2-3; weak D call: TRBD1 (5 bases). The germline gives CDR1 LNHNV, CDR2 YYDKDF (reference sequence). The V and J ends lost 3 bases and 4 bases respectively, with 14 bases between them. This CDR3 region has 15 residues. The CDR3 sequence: CATSSVQGWPDTQYF. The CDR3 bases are TGTGCCACCAGCAGTGTGCAGGGTTGGCCAGATACGCAGTATTTT.

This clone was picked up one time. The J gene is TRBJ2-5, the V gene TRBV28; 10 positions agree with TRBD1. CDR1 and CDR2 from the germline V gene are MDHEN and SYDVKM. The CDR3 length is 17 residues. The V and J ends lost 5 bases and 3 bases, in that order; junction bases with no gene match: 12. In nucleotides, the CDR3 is TGTGCCAGCAGTAGAATCCCCCGGACAGGGGGGAAAGAGACCCAGTACTTC. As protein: CASSRIPRTGGKETQYF.

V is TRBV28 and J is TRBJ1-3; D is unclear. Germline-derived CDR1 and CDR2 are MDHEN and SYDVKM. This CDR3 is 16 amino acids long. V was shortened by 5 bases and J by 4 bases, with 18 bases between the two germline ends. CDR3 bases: TGTGCCAGCAGTATACGGGCGGGTAAGGAGGGAAACACCATATATTTT. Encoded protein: CASSIRAGKEGNTIYF.

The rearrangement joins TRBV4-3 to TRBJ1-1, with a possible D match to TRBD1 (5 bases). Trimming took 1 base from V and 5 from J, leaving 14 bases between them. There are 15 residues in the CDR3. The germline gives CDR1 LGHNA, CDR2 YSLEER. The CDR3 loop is CASSQGWGVVTEAFF. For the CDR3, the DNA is TGCGCCAGCAGCCAAGGGTGGGGGGTGGTAACTGAAGCTTTCTTT.

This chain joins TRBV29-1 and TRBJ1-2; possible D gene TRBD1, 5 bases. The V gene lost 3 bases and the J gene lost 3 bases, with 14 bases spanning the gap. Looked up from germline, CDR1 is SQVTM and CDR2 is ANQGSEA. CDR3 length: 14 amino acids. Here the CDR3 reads CSVDLFGGDYGYTF. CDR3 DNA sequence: TGCAGCGTTGACCTTTTCGGGGGGGACTATGGCTACACCTTC.

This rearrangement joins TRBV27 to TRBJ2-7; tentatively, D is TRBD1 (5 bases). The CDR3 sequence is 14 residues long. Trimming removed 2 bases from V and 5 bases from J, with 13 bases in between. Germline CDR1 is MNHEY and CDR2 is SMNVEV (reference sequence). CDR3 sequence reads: CASSLGVRADEQYF. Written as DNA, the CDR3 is TGTGCCAGCAGTTTAGGCGTCAGGGCGGACGAGCAGTACTTC.

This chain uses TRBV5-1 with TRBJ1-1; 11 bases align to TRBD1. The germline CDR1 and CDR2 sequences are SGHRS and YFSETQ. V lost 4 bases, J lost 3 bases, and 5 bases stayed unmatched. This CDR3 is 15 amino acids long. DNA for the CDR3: TGCGCCAGCAGCACGGGGACAGGGGGTTACACTGAAGCTTTCTTT. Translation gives CASSTGTGGYTEAFF.

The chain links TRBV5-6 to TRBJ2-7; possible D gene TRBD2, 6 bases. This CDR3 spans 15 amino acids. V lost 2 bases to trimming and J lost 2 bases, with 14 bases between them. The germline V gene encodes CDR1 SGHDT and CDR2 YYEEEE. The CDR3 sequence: CASSLGWGVAYEQYF. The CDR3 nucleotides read TGTGCCAGCAGCTTAGGGTGGGGGGTTGCCTACGAGCAGTACTTC.

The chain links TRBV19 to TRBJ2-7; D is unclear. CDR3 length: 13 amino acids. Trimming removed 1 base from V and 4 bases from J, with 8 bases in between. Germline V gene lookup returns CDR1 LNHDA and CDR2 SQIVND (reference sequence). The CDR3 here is CASSIASEYEQYF. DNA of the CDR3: TGTGCCAGTAGTATAGCGTCGGAGTACGAGCAGTACTTC.

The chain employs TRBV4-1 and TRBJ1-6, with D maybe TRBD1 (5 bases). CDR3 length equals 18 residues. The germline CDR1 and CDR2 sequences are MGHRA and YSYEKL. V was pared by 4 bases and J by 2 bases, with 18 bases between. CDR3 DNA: TGCGCCAGCAGCCGCACTCCACCGGGGGACCCCTATAATTCACCCCTCCACTTT. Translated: CASSRTPPGDPYNSPLHF.

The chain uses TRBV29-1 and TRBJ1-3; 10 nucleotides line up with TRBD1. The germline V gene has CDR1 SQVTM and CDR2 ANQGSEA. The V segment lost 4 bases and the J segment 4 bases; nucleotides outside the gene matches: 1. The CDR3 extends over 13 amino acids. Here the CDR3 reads CSVAGQGGNTIYF. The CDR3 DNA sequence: TGCAGCGTTGCGGGACAGGGGGGAAACACCATATATTTT.

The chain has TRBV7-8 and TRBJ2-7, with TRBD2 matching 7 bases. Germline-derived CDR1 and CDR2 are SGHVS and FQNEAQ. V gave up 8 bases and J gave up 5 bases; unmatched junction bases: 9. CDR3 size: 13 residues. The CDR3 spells CASGGEGPHEQYF. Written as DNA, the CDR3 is TGTGCCAGCGGGGGGGAGGGTCCTCACGAGCAGTACTTC.

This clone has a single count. For the CDR3, the DNA is TGTGCCAGCAGCGTAGACGACAGCTCCTACGAGCAGTACTTC. It yields the protein CASSVDDSSYEQYF. The chain employs TRBV9 and TRBJ2-7; perhaps TRBD1 as D (5 bases). Trimming took off 0 bases at V and 0 bases at J, with 7 bases between the two ends. The CDR3 runs to 14 residues. Germline assignment: CDR1 SGDLS and CDR2 YYNGEE.

The CDR3 DNA reads TGTGCCAGTGGAAGGAGGATCGTTGGTTGGTCTGGATACAATGAGCAGTTCTTC. It is translated as CASGRRIVGWSGYNEQFF. The chain is built from TRBV13 and TRBJ2-1; D might be TRBD2 (5 bases). CDR3 length: 18 amino acids. Germline V gene sequence: CDR1 PRHDT, CDR2 FYEKMQ (reference sequence). The V end was cut by 9 bases, the J end by 4 bases, with 28 bases between.

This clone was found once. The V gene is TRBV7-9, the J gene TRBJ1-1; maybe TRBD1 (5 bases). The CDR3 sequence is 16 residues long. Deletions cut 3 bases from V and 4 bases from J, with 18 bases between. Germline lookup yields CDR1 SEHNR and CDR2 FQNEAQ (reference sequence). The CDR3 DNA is TGTGCCAGCAGCTTCAAAGGGGCCGGTGTGGGCACTGAAGCTTTCTTT. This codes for CASSFKGAGVGTEAFF.

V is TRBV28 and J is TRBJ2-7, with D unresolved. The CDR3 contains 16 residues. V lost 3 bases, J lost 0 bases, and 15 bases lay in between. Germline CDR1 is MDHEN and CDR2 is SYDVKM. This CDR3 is CASSFPPGEDSYEQYF. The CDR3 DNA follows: TGTGCCAGCAGTTTCCCGCCGGGTGAGGACTCCTACGAGCAGTACTTC.

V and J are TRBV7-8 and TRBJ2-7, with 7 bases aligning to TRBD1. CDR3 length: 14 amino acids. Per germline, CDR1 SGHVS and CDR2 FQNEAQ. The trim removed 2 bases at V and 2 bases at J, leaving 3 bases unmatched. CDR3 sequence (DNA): TGTGCCAGCAGCTTAAGACAGGGCCCCTACGAGCAGTACTTC. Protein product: CASSLRQGPYEQYF.

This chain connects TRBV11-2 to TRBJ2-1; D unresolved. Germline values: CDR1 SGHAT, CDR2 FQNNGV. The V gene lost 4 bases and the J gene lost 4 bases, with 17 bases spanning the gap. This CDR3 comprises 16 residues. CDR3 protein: CASSSSRPLPYNEQFF. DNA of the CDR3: TGTGCCAGCAGCTCCTCTAGGCCGCTACCATACAATGAGCAGTTCTTC.

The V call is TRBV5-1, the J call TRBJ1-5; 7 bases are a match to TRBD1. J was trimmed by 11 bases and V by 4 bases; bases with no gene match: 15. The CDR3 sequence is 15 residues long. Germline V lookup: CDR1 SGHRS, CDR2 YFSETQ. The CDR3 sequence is CASSPSGTDNQAQHF. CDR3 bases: TGCGCCAGCAGCCCGTCCGGGACAGACAACCAGGCCCAGCATTTT.

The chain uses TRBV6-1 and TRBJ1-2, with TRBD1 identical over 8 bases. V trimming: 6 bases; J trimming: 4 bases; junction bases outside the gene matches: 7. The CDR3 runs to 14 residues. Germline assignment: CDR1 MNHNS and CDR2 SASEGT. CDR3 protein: CASSSDRGLYGYTF. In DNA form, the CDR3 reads TGTGCCAGCAGCTCCGACAGGGGTCTCTATGGCTACACCTTC.

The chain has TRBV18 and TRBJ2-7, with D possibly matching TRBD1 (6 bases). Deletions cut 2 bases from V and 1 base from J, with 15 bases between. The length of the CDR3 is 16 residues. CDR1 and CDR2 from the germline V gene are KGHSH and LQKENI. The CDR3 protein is CASSPDRTASSYEQYF. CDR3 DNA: TGTGCCAGCTCACCAGATAGGACAGCCTCTTCCTACGAGCAGTACTTC.

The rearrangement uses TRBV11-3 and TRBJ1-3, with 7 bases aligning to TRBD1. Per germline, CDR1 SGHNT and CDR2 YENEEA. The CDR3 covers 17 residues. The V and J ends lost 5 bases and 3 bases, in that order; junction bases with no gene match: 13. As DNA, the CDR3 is TGTGCCAGCAGCCGCCGGGACAGTTCAAGTATTGGAAACACCATATATTTT. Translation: CASSRRDSSSIGNTIYF.

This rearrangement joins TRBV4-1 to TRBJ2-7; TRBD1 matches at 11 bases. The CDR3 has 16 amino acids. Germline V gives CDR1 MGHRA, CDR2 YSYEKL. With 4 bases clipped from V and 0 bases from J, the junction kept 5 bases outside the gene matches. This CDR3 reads CASSRGTGGTSYEQYF. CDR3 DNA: TGCGCCAGCAGCCGAGGGACAGGGGGAACCTCCTACGAGCAGTACTTC.

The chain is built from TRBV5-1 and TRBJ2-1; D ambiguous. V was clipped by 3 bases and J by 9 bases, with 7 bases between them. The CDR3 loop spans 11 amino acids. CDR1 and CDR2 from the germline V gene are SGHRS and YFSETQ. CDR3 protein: CASSSGGEQFF. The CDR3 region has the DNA TGCGCCAGCAGCTCGGGTGGTGAGCAGTTCTTC.

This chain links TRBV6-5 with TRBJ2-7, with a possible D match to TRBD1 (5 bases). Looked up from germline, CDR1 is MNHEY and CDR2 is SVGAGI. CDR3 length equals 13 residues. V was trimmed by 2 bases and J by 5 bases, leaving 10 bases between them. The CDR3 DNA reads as TGTGCCAGCAGTTACGGCAGGGCCCACGAGCAGTACTTC. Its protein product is CASSYGRAHEQYF.

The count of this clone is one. The CDR3 sequence: CASSLGRGPDTQYF. In DNA, the CDR3 is TGCGCCAGCAGCTTGGGAAGGGGGCCAGATACGCAGTATTTT. The J gene is TRBJ2-3, the V gene TRBV5-1; 7 bases map to TRBD1. The CDR3 runs to 14 residues. CDR1 is SGHRS and CDR2 is YFSETQ in the germline V gene. Germline trimming cut 0 bases from V and 4 bases from J; bases unmatched to any gene: 2.

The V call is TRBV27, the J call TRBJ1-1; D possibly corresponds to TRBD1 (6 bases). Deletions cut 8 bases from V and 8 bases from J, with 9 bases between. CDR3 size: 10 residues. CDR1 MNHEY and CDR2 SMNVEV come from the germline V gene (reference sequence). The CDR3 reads CASWGGEAFF. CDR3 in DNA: TGTGCCAGCTGGGGGGGCGAAGCTTTCTTT.